A single TCR beta chain is shown here with its context. The data were obtained in a study of technical replicates of blood from a handful of donors. Produced via immunoSEQ multiplex PCR; TCRdb's table is partial and in-frame only. The sample holds tens of thousands of clones, more than 85% seen once. Sequenced material: T cells isolated from PBMCs. This sequence originates from a human donor in good health.

The CDR3 protein is CASSDTPKTSTDTQYF. The CDR3 coding sequence is TGTGCCAGCAGTGACACCCCTAAGACTAGCACAGATACGCAGTATTTT. The V call is TRBV6-4, the J call TRBJ2-3; D gene uncertain. This CDR3 contains 16 residues. Germline loops: CDR1 MRHNA, CDR2 SNTAGT. V was shortened by 2 bases and J by 0 bases, with 12 bases between the two germline ends.